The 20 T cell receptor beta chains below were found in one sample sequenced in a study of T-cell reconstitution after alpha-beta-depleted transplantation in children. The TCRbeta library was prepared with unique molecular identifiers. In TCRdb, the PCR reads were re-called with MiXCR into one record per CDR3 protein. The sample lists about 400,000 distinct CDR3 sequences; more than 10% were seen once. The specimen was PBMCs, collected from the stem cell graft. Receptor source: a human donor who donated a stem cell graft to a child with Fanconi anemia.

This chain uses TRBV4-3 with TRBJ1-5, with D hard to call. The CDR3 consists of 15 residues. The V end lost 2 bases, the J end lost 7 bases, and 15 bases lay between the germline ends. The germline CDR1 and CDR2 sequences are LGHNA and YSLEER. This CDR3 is CASSQSLSGQQPQHF. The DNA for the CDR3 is TGCGCCAGCAGCCAATCCCTGTCGGGCCAACAGCCCCAGCATTTT.

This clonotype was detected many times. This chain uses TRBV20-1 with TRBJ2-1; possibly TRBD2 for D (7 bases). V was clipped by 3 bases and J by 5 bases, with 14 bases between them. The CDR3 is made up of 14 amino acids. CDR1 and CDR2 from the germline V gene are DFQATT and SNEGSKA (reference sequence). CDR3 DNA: TGCAGTGCTAGTGAGGGGGGGCTGAACAATGAGCAGTTCTTC. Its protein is CSASEGGLNNEQFF.

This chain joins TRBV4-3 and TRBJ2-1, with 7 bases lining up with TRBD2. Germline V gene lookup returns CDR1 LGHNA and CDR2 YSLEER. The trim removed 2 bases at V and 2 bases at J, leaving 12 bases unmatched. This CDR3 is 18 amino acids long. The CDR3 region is CASSQHRGREGPYNEQFF. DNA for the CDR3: TGCGCCAGCAGCCAACACCGAGGCAGGGAGGGACCCTACAATGAGCAGTTCTTC.

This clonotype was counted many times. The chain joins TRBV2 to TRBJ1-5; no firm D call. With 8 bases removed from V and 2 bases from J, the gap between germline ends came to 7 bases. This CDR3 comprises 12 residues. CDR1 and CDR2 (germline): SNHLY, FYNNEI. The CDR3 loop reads CASSSGNQPQHF. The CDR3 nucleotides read TGTGCCAGCTCCTCCGGCAATCAGCCCCAGCATTTT.

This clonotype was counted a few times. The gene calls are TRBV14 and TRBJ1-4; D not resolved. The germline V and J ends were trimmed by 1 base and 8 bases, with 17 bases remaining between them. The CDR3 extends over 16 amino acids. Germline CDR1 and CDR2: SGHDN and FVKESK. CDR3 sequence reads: CASSQVRAGSSEKLFF. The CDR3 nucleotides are TGTGCCAGCAGCCAAGTACGGGCGGGGAGCTCGGAAAAACTGTTTTTT.

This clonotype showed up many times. The CDR3 region is CSARDRTSGEQYV. CDR3 DNA: TGCAGTGCTAGAGACAGGACTAGCGGTGAGCAGTACGTC. The chain has TRBV20-1 and TRBJ2-7; TRBD2 matches 10 bases. Germline CDR1 reads DFQATT; CDR2 reads SNEGSKA (reference sequence). The CDR3 has 13 residues. After removal of 0 bases from V and 7 bases from J, the junction contained 3 bases not matched to a gene.

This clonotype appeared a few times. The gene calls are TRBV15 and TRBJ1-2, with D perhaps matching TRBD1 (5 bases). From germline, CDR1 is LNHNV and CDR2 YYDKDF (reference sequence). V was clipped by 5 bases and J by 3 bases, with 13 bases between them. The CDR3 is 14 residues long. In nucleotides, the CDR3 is TGTGCCACCAGCTCCTTAGACAGAGACTATGGCTACACCTTC. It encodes CATSSLDRDYGYTF.

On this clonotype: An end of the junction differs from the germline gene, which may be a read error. The CDR3 DNA reads TGTGCCAGCAGTTACTCTCGGAAGCTCTACAATGATCAGTTCTTC. The encoded protein is CASSYSRKLYNDQFF. The chain is built from TRBV6-2 or TRBV6-3 and TRBJ2-1; D remains ambiguous. The germline CDR1 and CDR2 sequences are MNHEY and SVGEGT. The CDR3 is 15 residues long.

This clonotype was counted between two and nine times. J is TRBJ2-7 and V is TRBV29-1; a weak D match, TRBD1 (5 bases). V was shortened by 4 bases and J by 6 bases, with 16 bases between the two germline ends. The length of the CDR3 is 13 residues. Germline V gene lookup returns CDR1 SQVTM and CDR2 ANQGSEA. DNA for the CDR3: TGCAGCGTTGCAGGAAGTGAAGGGGCCGAGCAGTACGTC. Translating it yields CSVAGSEGAEQYV.

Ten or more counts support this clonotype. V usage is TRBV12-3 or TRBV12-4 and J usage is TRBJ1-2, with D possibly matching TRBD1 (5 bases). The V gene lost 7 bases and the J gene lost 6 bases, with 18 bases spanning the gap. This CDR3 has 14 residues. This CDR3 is CASTLTGALDGYTF. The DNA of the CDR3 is TGTGCCAGCACTCTTACAGGCGCACTCGATGGCTACACCTTC.

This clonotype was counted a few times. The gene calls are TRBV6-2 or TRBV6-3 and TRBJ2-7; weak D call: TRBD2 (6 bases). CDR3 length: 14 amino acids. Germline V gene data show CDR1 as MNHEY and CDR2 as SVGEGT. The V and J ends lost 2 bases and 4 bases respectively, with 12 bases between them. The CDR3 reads CASSYRRGPYEQYF. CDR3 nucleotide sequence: TGTGCCAGCAGTTACAGGAGGGGACCTTACGAGCAGTACTTC.

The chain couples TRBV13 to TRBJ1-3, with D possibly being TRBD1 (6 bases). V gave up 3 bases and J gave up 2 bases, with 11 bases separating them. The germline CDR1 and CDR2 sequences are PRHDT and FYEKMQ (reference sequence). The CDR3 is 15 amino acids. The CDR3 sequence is CASSFRRTAGNTIYF. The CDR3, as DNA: TGTGCCAGCAGCTTCCGAAGGACAGCTGGAAACACCATATATTTT. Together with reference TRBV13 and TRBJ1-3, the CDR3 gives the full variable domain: AAGVIQSPRHLIKEKRETATLKCYPIPRHDTVYWYQQGPGQDPQFLISFYEKMQSDKGSIPDRFSAQQFSDYHSELNMSSLELGDSALYFCASSFRRTAGNTIYFGEGSWLTVV.

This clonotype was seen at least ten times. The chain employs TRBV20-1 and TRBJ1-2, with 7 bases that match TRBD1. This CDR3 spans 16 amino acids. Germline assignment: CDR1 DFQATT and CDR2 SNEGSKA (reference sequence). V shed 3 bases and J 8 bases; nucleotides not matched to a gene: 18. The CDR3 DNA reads TGCAGTGCTAGGCTCCTTAAAGGGGGAGACAGGGCCGGCTACACCTTC. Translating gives CSARLLKGGDRAGYTF.

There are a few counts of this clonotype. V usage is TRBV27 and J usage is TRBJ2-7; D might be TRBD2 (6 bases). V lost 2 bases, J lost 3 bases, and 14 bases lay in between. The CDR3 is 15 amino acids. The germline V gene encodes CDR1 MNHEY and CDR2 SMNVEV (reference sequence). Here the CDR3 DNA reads TGTGCCAGCAGTTTAGGAGCGGAGGGGTTCTACGAGCAGTACTTC. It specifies CASSLGAEGFYEQYF.

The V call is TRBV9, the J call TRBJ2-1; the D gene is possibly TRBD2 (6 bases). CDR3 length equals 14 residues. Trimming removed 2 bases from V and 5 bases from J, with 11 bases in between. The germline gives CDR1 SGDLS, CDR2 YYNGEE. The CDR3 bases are TGTGCCAGCAGCGTTGGCGGGGAGAACAATGAGCAGTTCTTC. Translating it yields CASSVGGENNEQFF.

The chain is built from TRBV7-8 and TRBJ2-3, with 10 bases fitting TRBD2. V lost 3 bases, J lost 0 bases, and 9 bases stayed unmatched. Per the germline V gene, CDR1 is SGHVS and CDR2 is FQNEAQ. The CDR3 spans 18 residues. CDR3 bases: TGTGCCAGCAGCTTGTTAGCGGGGGGCCGTGCTAGCACAGATACGCAGTATTTT. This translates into CASSLLAGGRASTDTQYF.

In DNA, the CDR3 is TGCGCCAGCAGCCAAGAGGCCCGGGGTAGCGGGCAGTTCTTC. The encoded protein is CASSQEARGSGQFF. This chain links TRBV4-3 with TRBJ2-1, with D possibly TRBD2 on 6 matching bases. The CDR3 has 14 amino acids. Germline assignment: CDR1 LGHNA and CDR2 YSLEER. V lost 0 bases, J lost 12 bases, and 15 bases lay in between.

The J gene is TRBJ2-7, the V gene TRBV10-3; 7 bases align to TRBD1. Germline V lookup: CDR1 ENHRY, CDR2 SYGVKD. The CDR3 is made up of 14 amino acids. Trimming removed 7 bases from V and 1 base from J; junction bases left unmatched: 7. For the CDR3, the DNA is TGTGCCATCACCCCGGGACAGAAGTCCTACGAGCAGTACTTC. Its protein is CAITPGQKSYEQYF.

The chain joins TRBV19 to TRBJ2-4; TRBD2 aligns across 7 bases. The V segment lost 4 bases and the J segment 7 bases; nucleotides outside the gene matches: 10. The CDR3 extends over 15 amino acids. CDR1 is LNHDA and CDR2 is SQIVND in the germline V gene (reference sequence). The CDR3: CASSNAGGRMNIQYF. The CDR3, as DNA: TGTGCCAGTAGTAATGCCGGGGGGAGGATGAACATTCAGTACTTC.

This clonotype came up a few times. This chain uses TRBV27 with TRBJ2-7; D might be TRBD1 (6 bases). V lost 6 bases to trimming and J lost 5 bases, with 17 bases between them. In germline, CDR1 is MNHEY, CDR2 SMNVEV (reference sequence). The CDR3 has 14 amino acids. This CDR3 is CASRYTGSFNEQYF. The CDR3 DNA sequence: TGTGCCAGCAGATATACAGGGTCTTTCAACGAGCAGTACTTC.